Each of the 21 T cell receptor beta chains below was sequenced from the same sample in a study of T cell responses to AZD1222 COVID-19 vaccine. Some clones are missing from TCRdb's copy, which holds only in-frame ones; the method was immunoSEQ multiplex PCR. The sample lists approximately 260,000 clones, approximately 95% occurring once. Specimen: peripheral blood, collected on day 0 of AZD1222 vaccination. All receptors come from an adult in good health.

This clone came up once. The CDR3 DNA is TGTGCCAGCAGTGAAGGGACGCTGGAGACCCAGTACTTC. Amino acid sequence: CASSEGTLETQYF. The J gene is TRBJ2-5, the V gene TRBV2; D uncertain. Germline-derived CDR1 and CDR2 are SNHLY and FYNNEI. V was cut by 1 base and J by 5 bases, with 8 bases left in between. The CDR3 is 13 residues long.

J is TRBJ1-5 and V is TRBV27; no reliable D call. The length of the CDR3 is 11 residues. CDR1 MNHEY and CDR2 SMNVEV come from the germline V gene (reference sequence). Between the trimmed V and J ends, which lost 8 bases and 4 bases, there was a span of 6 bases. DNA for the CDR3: TGTGCCAGCGGTTATAATCAGCCCCAGCATTTT. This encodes CASGYNQPQHF.

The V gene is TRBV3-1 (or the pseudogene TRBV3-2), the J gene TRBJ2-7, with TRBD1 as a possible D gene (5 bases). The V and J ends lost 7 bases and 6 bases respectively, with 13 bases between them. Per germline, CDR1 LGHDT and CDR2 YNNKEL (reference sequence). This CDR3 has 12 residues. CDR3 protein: CASNLGAGEQYF. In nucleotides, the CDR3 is TGTGCCAGCAACCTTGGGGCTGGCGAGCAGTACTTC.

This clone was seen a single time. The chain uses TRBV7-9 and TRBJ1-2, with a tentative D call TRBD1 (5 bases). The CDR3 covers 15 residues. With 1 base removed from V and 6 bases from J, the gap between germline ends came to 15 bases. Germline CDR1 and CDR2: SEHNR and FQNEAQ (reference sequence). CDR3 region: CASSLGSGLDDGYTF. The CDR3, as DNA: TGTGCCAGCAGCTTAGGTTCGGGACTAGACGATGGCTACACCTTC.

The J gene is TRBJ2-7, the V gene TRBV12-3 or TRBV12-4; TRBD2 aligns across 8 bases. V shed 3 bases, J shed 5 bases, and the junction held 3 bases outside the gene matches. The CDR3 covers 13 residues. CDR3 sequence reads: CASSLGRGDEQYF. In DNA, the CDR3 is TGTGCCAGCAGTTTGGGGCGGGGGGACGAGCAGTACTTC.

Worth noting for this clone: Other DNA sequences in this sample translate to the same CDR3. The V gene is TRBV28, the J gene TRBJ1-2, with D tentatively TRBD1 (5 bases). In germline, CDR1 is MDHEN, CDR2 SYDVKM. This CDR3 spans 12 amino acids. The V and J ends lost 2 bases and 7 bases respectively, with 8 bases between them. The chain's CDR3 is CASSLGGVGYTF. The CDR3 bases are TGTGCCAGCAGTTTAGGGGGGGTTGGCTACACCTTC.

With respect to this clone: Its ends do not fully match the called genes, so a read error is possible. CDR3 DNA: TGTGCCTCCAGGCGGGTTAATCAGCCCCAGCATTTT. Translating gives CASRRVNQPQHF. The chain is built from TRBV24-1 and TRBJ1-5; D gene uncertain. Germline V gene data show CDR1 as KGHDR and CDR2 as SFDVKD. The CDR3 totals 12 residues.

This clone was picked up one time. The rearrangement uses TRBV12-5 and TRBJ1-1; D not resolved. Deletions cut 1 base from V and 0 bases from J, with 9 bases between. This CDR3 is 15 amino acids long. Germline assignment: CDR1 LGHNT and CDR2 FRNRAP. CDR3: CASGLGGEMNTEAFF. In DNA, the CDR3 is TGTGCTAGTGGTTTGGGGGGAGAGATGAACACTGAAGCTTTCTTT. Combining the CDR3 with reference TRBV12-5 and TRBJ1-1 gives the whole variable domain DARVTQTPRHKVTEMGQEVTMRCQPILGHNTVFWYRQTMMQGLELLAYFRNRAPLDDSGMPKDRFSAEMPDATLATLKIQPSEPRDSAVYFCASGLGGEMNTEAFFGQGTRLTVV.

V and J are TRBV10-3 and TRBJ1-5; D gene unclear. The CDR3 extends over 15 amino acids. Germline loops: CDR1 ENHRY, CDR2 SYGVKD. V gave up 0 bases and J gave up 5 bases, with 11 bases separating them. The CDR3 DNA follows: TGTGCCATCAGTGAGTCGCCAGCAAGGGATCAGCCCCAGCATTTT. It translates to CAISESPARDQPQHF.

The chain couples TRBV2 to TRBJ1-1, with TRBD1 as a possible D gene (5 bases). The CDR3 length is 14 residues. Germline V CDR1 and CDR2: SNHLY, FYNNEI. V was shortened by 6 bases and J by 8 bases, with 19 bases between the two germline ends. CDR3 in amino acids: CASRRQTTTSEAFF. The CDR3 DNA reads TGTGCCAGCAGGCGACAGACTACCACCTCCGAAGCTTTCTTT. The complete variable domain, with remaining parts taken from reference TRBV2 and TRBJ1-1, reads EPEVTQTPSHQVTQMGQEVILRCVPISNHLYFYWYRQILGQKVEFLVSFYNNEISEKSEIFDDQFSVERPDGSNFTLKIRSTKLEDSAMYFCASRRQTTTSEAFFGQGTRLTVV.

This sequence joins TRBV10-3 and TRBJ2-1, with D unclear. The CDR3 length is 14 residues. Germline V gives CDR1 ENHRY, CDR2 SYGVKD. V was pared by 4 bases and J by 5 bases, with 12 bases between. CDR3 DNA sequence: TGTGCCATCAGTGCCGGCCAGCGAGACAATGAGCAGTTCTTC. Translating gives CAISAGQRDNEQFF.

DNA of the CDR3: TGTGCCAGCAGCTTAAACCAGGGGGGGACCTACGAGCAGTACTTC. Its translation: CASSLNQGGTYEQYF. The genes are TRBV7-9 and TRBJ2-7; D may match TRBD1 or TRBD2 (7 bases each). Between the trimmed V and J ends, which lost 2 bases and 2 bases, there was a span of 13 bases. This CDR3 region has 15 residues. Germline CDR1 is SEHNR and CDR2 is FQNEAQ (reference sequence).

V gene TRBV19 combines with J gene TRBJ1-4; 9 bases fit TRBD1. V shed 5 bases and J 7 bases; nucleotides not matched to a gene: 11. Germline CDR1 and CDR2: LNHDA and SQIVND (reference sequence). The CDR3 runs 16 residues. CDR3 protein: CASSLGQGRIGEKLFF. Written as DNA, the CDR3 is TGTGCCAGTAGTCTCGGACAGGGGAGGATAGGTGAAAAACTGTTTTTT.

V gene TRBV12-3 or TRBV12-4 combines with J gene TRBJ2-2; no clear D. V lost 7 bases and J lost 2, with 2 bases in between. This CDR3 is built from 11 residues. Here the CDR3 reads CASKNTGELFF. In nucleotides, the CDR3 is TGTGCCAGCAAAAACACCGGGGAGCTGTTTTTT.

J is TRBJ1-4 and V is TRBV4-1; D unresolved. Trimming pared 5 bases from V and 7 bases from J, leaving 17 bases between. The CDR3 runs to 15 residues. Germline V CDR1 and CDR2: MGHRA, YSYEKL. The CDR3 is CASSKWNGRSEKLFF. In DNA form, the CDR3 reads TGCGCCAGCAGCAAATGGAACGGCCGTAGTGAAAAACTGTTTTTT.

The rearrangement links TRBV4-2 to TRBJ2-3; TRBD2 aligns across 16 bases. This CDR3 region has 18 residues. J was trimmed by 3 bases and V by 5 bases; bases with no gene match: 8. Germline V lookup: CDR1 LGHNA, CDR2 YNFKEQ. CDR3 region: CASSGGRGLAGGTDTQYF. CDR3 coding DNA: TGTGCCAGCAGCGGAGGTCGGGGACTAGCGGGGGGGACAGATACGCAGTATTTT.

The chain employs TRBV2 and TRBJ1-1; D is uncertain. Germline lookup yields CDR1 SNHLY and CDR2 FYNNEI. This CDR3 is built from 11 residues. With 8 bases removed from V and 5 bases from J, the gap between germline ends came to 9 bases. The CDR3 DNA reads TGTGCCAGCGTGGGAGGGACTGAAGCTTTCTTT. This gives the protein CASVGGTEAFF. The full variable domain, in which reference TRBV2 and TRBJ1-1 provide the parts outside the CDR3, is EPEVTQTPSHQVTQMGQEVILRCVPISNHLYFYWYRQILGQKVEFLVSFYNNEISEKSEIFDDQFSVERPDGSNFTLKIRSTKLEDSAMYFCASVGGTEAFFGQGTRLTVV.

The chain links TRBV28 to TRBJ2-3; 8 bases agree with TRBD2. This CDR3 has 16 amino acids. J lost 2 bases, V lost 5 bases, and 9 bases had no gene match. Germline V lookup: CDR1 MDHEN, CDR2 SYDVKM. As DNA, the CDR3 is TGTGCCAGCAGTCGTCCCGGGACTAGGCACACAGATACGCAGTATTTT. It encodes CASSRPGTRHTDTQYF.

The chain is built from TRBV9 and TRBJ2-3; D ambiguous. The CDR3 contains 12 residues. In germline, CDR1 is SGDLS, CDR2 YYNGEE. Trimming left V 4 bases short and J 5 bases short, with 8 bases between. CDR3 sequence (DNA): TGTGCCAGCAGCCTCCGAGGAGATACGCAGTATTTT. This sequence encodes CASSLRGDTQYF.

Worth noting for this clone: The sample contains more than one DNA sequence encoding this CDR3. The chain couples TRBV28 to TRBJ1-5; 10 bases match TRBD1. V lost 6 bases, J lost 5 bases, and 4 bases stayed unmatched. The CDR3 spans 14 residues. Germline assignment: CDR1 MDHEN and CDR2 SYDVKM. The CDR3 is CASSPGTGDQPQHF. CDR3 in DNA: TGTGCCAGCAGCCCGGGGACAGGGGATCAGCCCCAGCATTTT.

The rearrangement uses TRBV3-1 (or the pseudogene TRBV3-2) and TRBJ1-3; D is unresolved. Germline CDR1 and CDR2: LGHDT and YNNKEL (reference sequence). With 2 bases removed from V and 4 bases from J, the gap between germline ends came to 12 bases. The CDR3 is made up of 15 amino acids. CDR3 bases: TGTGCCAGCAGCCAATGGAGCCAAGGAGGAAACACCATATATTTT. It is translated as CASSQWSQGGNTIYF.